This T cell receptor beta chain was sequenced in a study of T cell responses to AZD1222 COVID-19 vaccine. In the study overall: Some second doses came at about 4 weeks and others at about 12 weeks; these were pooled. Study results and caveats: With two AZD1222 doses given, Spike-specific TCR breadth and depth both rose.

The CDR3 is 14 amino acids. CDR1 is MNHEY, CDR2 SVGAGI, per germline. V was pared by 6 bases and J by 5 bases, with 16 bases between. TCRdb keeps only in-frame clones here, not all; method: immunoSEQ multiplex PCR. The data hold 80,000 to 90,000 clones, with approximately 89% observed a single time. Worth noting for this clone: Antigen unknown.

This material consisted of peripheral blood, taken on day 0 of AZD1222 vaccination. The receptor comes from an adult in good health. The V call is TRBV6-5, the J call TRBJ2-5, with D perhaps matching TRBD1 (5 bases). The DNA for the CDR3 is TGTGCCAGCAGGCCACACGGGCCAGGGGAGACCCAGTACTTC. This codes for CASRPHGPGETQYF.